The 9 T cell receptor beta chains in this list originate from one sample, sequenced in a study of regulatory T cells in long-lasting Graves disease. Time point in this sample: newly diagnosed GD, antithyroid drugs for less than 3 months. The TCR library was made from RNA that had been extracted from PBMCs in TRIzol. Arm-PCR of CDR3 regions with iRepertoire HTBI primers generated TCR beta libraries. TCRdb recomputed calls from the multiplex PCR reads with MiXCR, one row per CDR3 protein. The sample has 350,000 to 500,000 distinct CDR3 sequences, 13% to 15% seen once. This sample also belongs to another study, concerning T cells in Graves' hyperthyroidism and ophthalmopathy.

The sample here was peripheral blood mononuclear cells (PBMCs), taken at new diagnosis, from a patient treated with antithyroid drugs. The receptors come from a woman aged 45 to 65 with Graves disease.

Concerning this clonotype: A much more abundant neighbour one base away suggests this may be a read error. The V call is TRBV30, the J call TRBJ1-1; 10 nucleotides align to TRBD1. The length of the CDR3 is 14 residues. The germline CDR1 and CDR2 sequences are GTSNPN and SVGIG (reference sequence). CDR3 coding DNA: TGTGCCTGGGGTGTGACGACAGGGGGCTCATCAGCTTTCTTT. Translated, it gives CAWGVTTGGSSAFF.

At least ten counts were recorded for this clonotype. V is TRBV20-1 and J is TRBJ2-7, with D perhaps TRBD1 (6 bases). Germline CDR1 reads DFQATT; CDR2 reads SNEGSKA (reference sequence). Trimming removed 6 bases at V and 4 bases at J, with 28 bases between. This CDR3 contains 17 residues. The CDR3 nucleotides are TGCAGTGCCCTCACCTCCTGGGGCAGGGGAAGTGTTTACGAGCAGTACTTC. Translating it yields CSALTSWGRGSVYEQYF.

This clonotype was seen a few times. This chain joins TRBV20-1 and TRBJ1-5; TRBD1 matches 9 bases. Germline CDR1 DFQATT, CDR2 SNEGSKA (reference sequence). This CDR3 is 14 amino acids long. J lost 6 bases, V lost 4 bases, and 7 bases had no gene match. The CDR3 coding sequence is TGCAGTGCTAAAACAGGGGGCGGCCCTCAGCCCCAGCATTTT. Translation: CSAKTGGGPQPQHF.

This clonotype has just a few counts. CDR3 bases: TGCGCCAGCAGCCCAAATCGTGGGACTAGCGGACAGGCCGATGAGCAGTTCTTC. It translates to CASSPNRGTSGQADEQFF. The gene calls are TRBV5-1 and TRBJ2-1, with 11 bases identical to TRBD2. Trimming removed 4 bases from V and 8 bases from J; junction bases left unmatched: 17. Germline V gene lookup returns CDR1 SGHRS and CDR2 YFSETQ. The CDR3 is made up of 18 amino acids. The full variable domain, completed using reference TRBV5-1 and TRBJ2-1, is KAGVTQTPRYLIKTRGQQVTLSCSPISGHRSVSWYQQTPGQGLQFLFEYFSETQRNKGNFPGRFSGRQFSNSRSEMNVSTLELGDSALYLCASSPNRGTSGQADEQFFGPGTRLTVL.

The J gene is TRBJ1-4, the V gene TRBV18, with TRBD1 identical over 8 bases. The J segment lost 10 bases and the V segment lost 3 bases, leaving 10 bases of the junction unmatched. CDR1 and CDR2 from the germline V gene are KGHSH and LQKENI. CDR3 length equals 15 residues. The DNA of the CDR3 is TGTGCCAGCTCACCGTCGACAGGGGAACTCGGAAAACTGTTTTTT. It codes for CASSPSTGELGKLFF.

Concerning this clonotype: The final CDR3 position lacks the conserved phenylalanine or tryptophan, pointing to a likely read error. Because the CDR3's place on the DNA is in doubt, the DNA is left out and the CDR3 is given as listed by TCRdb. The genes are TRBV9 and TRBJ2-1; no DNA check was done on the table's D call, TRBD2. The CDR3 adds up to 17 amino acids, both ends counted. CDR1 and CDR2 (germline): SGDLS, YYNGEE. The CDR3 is CASSVAPGLAGLGFLLS.

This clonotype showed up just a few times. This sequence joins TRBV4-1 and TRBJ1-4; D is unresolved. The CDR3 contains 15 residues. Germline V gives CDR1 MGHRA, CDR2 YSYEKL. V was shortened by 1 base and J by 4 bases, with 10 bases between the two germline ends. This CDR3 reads CASSQVSQLNEKLFF. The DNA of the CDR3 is TGCGCCAGCAGCCAAGTTTCACAGCTTAATGAAAAACTGTTTTTT.

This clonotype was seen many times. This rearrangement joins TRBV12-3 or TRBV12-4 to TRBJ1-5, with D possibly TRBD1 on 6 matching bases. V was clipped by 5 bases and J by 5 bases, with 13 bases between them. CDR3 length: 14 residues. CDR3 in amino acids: CASSLQGYHQPQHF. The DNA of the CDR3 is TGTGCCAGCAGTCTACAGGGATACCATCAGCCCCAGCATTTT.

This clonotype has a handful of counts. The CDR3 loop reads CASSEEVAGAYNEQFF. For the CDR3, the DNA is TGTGCCAGCAGTGAAGAGGTAGCGGGAGCGTACAATGAGCAGTTCTTC. The chain combines TRBV6-1 with TRBJ2-1, with 9 bases fitting TRBD2. This CDR3 is 16 amino acids long. The germline V gene has CDR1 MNHNS and CDR2 SASEGT. Germline trimming cut 1 base from V and 4 bases from J; bases unmatched to any gene: 5.